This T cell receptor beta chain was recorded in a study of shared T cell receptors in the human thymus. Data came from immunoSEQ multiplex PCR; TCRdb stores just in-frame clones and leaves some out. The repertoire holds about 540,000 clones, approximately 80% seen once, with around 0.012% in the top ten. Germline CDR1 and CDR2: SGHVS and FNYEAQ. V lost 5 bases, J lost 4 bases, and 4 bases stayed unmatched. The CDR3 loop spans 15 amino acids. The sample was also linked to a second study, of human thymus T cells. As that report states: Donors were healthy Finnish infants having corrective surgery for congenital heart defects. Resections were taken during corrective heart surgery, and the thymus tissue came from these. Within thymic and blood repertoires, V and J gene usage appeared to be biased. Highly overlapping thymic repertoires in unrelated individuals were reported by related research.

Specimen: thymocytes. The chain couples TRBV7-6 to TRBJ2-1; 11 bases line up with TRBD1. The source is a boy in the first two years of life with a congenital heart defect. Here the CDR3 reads CASSIRDRGYNEQFF. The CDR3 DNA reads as TGTGCCAGCAGCATCCGGGACAGGGGGTACAATGAGCAGTTCTTC.